This T cell receptor (beta chain) was observed in a study of graft-versus-host responses after intestinal transplantation. The overall study: Recipients obtained multivisceral, liver-intestinal, or isolated intestinal transplants. Recipients were all induced with anti-thymocyte globulin, then given tacrolimus and steroids for about three years.

Notes on the study in general: GvH clones detected in recipient marrow included some appearing first in ileum or blood. The study associated peak circulating GvH clone levels with early post-transplant HvG declines.

Plating combined approximately 200,000 CFSE-labeled responder cells with approximately 200,000 irradiated, violet-dye-labeled stimulator cells. TCRdb's copy holds only in-frame clones and misses some; the assay was immunoSEQ multiplex PCR. The profile covers 20,000 to 25,000 clones, with 40% to 45% appearing a single time and roughly 1.7% taken by the ten largest. The sample holds one count of this clone. This specimen was alloreactive CD8+ T cells from a mixed lymphocyte reaction culture, taken before intestinal transplant. Sample subset: CFSE-low proliferating T cells sorted from approximately 6-day pre-transplant mixed lymphocyte reaction (GvH or HvG direction). This TCR was sampled from a human patient who received an intestinal transplant.

CDR3 sequence reads: CASRLGTGDIYEQYF. CDR3 nucleotide sequence: TGTGCCAGCAGACTAGGGACAGGGGACATCTACGAGCAGTACTTC. This chain links TRBV6-1 with TRBJ2-7; 10 positions match TRBD1. V was pared by 6 bases and J by 3 bases, with 8 bases of the junction left unmatched. Germline CDR1 MNHNS, CDR2 SASEGT. The CDR3 is 15 amino acids.